What follows are 9 T cell receptor beta chains derived from one specimen sequenced in a study of Graves' ophthalmopathy and Graves' hyperthyroidism. Amplified TCR beta CDR3 regions were obtained using RNA transcripts as template. Scientists carried out first-round RT-PCR using HTBI primers and then a second-round multiplex PCR. TCRdb used MiXCR to reprocess the multiplex PCR reads, holding one entry per CDR3 protein. The sample carries almost 750,000 distinct CDR3 sequences, approximately 40% recorded once. Sample: peripheral blood. The origin of the receptors is an adult man with Graves' ophthalmopathy.

With respect to this clonotype: An end of the junction differs from the germline gene, which may be a read error. The V and J genes are TRBV10-1 and TRBJ2-5; 13 bases agree with TRBD2. Germline CDR1 WNHNN, CDR2 SYGVQD (reference sequence). The CDR3 runs to 17 residues. CDR3 sequence (DNA): TGTGCCAGCAGCCCCGGGACTAGCGGGGAGTACCAAGAGACCCAGTACTTC. It encodes CASSPGTSGEYQETQYF.

This clonotype was seen a few times. The chain links TRBV5-1 to TRBJ2-7; D may be TRBD1 (6 bases). V lost 4 bases, J lost 2 bases, and 13 bases lay in between. Germline assignment: CDR1 SGHRS and CDR2 YFSETQ. This CDR3 comprises 14 residues. CDR3 region: CASSRDKRAYEQYF. The CDR3 DNA reads as TGCGCCAGCAGCCGGGACAAAAGGGCCTACGAGCAGTACTTC. The whole variable domain, filled in from reference TRBV5-1 and TRBJ2-7, reads KAGVTQTPRYLIKTRGQQVTLSCSPISGHRSVSWYQQTPGQGLQFLFEYFSETQRNKGNFPGRFSGRQFSNSRSEMNVSTLELGDSALYLCASSRDKRAYEQYFGPGTRLTVT.

There are many counts of this clonotype. The chain couples TRBV12-3 or TRBV12-4 to TRBJ1-6; maybe TRBD1 (5 bases). CDR3 length: 14 amino acids. V was cut by 6 bases and J by 8 bases, with 14 bases left in between. CDR3 DNA: TGTGCCAGCAGCCTGGGCAGGGTTTATTCACCCCTCCACTTT. Translated, it gives CASSLGRVYSPLHF.

The chain has TRBV19 and TRBJ1-6; D uncertain. CDR1 and CDR2 (germline): LNHDA, SQIVND (reference sequence). CDR3 length equals 12 residues. Trimming shortened V by 7 bases and J by 7 bases, and 8 bases separated the two germline ends. CDR3 loop: CASKTENSPLHF. The CDR3 nucleotides are TGTGCCAGTAAGACCGAAAATTCACCCCTCCACTTT.

The chain employs TRBV29-1 and TRBJ1-1; a weak D match, TRBD1 (5 bases). CDR3 length: 15 amino acids. Trimming cost V 2 bases and J 3 bases, with 16 bases left between them. In germline, CDR1 is SQVTM, CDR2 ANQGSEA. This CDR3 reads CSVEPAGPLDTEAFF. DNA of the CDR3: TGCAGCGTTGAACCAGCGGGGCCGTTGGACACTGAAGCTTTCTTT.

V usage is TRBV15 and J usage is TRBJ1-2, with D tentatively TRBD1 (6 bases). The V gene's germline CDR1 is LNHNV and CDR2 YYDKDF (reference sequence). CDR3 length: 14 residues. Trimming pared 1 base from V and 7 bases from J, leaving 13 bases between. The CDR3 reads CATSRGAGASGYTF. CDR3 nucleotides: TGTGCCACCAGCAGAGGGGCAGGGGCGAGTGGCTACACCTTC.

This clonotype showed up just a few times. An end of the junction does not agree with germline; a read error may underlie this. The chain uses TRBV10-3 and TRBJ1-1, with D unresolved. Looked up from germline, CDR1 is ENHRY and CDR2 is SYGVKD. The CDR3 extends over 11 amino acids. CDR3 sequence: CASSLRAEAFF. In DNA, the CDR3 is TGTGCCAGCAGTTTGAGGGCAGAAGCTTTCTTT.

The rearrangement uses TRBV28 and TRBJ1-5, with a possible D match to TRBD1 (5 bases). V shed 2 bases and J shed 5 bases, with 10 bases lying between them. Per the germline V gene, CDR1 is MDHEN and CDR2 is SYDVKM. The CDR3 consists of 14 residues. The CDR3 DNA is TGTGCCAGCAGTTTAGGACAACAAGATCAGCCCCAGCATTTT. Protein product: CASSLGQQDQPQHF. The variable domain in full, completed from reference TRBV28 and TRBJ1-5, reads DVKVTQSSRYLVKRTGEKVFLECVQDMDHENMFWYRQDPGLGLRLIYFSYDVKMKEKGDIPEGYSVSREKKERFSLILESASTNQTSMYLCASSLGQQDQPQHFGDGTRLSIL.

The genes are TRBV7-9 and TRBJ2-5; D is undetermined. Trimming cost V 3 bases and J 2 bases, with 25 bases left between them. This CDR3 spans 19 amino acids. Germline V gene sequence: CDR1 SEHNR, CDR2 FQNEAQ (reference sequence). The CDR3 DNA sequence: TGTGCCAGCAGCTTGGTTTCGCTCGATGAAAAACAGAGACAAGAGACCCAGTACTTC. Translating gives CASSLVSLDEKQRQETQYF.